The entry that follows covers one T cell receptor beta chain sequence. The identical CDR3 is also encoded by other nucleotide sequences in the sample. Source study methods: Nucleated cell number was recorded as an estimate derived from reference gene primer amplification. Assay used: immunoSEQ multiplex PCR; TCRdb lists only in-frame clones, some missing. V and J calls and clone size are as listed in that table; D and trimming were resolved from the DNA. The top ten hold less than 20% of the sample, which has approximately 300,000 clones, roughly 90% seen once. V was clipped by 4 bases and J by 5 bases, with 5 bases between them. CDR1 is SNHLY and CDR2 is FYNNEI in the germline V gene. The CDR3 totals 11 residues. The data originate from a study of blood T cell repertoires in COVID-19. The study recruited people aged about 18 to 89 years across 20 to 30 US areas.

Sequences were obtained from PBMCs or T cells enriched from blood (not recorded which). The sequence came from a woman aged 25-40 years who had recovered from COVID-19. The rearrangement joins TRBV2 to TRBJ2-5, with D possibly being TRBD2 (5 bases). The CDR3 DNA sequence: TGTGCCAGCAGTGCGGGGGAGACCCAGTACTTC. Amino acids: CASSAGETQYF. Full variable domain (outside the CDR3, taken from reference TRBV2 and TRBJ2-5): EPEVTQTPSHQVTQMGQEVILRCVPISNHLYFYWYRQILGQKVEFLVSFYNNEISEKSEIFDDQFSVERPDGSNFTLKIRSTKLEDSAMYFCASSAGETQYFGPGTRLLVL.